The T cell receptor beta chain under discussion was sequenced for a study of T cells expressing NK-cell markers (dated by TCRdb to 2018 to 2021). About the study as a whole: In sorted CD3+CD56+NKG2C+, CD3+CD56+NKG2C- and CD3+CD56-NKG2C+ T-cell subsets from 7 or 8 donors, TCR beta-chain repertoires were profiled. Among the eight sequenced donors, only one was HCMV-seronegative, while the other seven were HCMV-seropositive. The libraries were sequenced on Illumina HiSeq 2000/2500, MiSeq or NextSeq, producing 2 x 150 bp reads. All eight donors whose samples were sequenced were randomly selected healthy volunteers, three of them men and five women. Broad study findings and their caveats: It remained unclear whether the expanded NKG2C-expressing T cell clones were specific for HCMV antigens. Those dominant clonotypes were again the most abundant among CD3+CD56-NKG2C+ cells in a handful of donors, at roughly 25-65%. In a handful of donors, the dominant CD3+CD56+NKG2C+ clonotypes were among the top 10 CD8+ clonotypes and accounted for roughly 1.0-8% of CD8+ T cells.

Comments on this clonotype: Its specific antigen is unknown.

A commercial ELISA kit detecting HCMV-specific IgG in serum was used to determine HCMV serostatus. Ficoll density gradient centrifugation was used to isolate peripheral blood mononuclear cells from blood. Sequenced on an Illumina HiSeq 2000. TCR beta cDNA libraries were made by 5'RACE template switching that added a universal primer site and unique molecular identifiers. Priming for cDNA synthesis came from the TCR beta constant segment, and two successive PCR amplification steps followed. Per the source publication's procedure: MIGEC was used to demultiplex reads and group reads by UMI, and MiTCR was used to assemble and quantify clonotypes. Only TCR cDNA sequences supported by at least two reads were kept to exclude erroneous sequences. Downstream repertoire analysis used the tcR package, and clonotypes were matched across fractions by CDR3 nucleotide sequence plus V segment. VDJmatch was used to annotate antigen specificity against VDJdb, with one amino acid substitution in CDR3 permitted. TCRdb reprocessed the reads and provides one entry for every CDR3 protein sequence; no DNA is given. V and J calls and clone size were set by TCRdb, not the authors. The sample table includes around 140,000 distinct CDR3 sequences. The ten largest make up around 10% of the sample.

The cysteine opens and the phenylalanine closes a CDR3 of 15 amino acids. The coding DNA is unavailable. Via the germline V gene, CDR1 is KGHDR and CDR2 SFDVKD. The source material was blood T cells: a sorted CD56 or NKG2C T cell subset, CD4+ or CD8+ T cells, or bulk PBMC T cells (not recorded which). This TCR was sampled from a man aged 18 to 30 in good health. Donor details come from another sample of the same person, matched by shared clones. The V gene is TRBV24-1 and the J gene is TRBJ2-2; TCRdb lists TRBD1, though no DNA is available to test this call. The CDR3 corresponds to CATARRQGNTGELFF.